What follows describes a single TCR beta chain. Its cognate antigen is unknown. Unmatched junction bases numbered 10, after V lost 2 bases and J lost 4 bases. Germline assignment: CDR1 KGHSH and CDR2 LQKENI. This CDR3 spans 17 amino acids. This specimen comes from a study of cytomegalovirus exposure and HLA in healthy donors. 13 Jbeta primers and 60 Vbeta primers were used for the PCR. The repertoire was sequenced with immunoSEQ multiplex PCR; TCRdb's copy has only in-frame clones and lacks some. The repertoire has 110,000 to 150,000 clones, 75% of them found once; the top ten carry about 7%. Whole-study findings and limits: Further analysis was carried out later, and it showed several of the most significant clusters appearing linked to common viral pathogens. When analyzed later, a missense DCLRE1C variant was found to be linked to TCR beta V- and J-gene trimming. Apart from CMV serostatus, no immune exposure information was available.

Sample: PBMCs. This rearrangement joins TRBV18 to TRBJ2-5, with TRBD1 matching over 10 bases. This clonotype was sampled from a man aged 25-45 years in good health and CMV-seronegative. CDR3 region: CASSPTVGQGTGETQYF. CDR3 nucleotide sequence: TGTGCCAGCTCACCAACGGTGGGACAGGGGACGGGAGAGACCCAGTACTTC.